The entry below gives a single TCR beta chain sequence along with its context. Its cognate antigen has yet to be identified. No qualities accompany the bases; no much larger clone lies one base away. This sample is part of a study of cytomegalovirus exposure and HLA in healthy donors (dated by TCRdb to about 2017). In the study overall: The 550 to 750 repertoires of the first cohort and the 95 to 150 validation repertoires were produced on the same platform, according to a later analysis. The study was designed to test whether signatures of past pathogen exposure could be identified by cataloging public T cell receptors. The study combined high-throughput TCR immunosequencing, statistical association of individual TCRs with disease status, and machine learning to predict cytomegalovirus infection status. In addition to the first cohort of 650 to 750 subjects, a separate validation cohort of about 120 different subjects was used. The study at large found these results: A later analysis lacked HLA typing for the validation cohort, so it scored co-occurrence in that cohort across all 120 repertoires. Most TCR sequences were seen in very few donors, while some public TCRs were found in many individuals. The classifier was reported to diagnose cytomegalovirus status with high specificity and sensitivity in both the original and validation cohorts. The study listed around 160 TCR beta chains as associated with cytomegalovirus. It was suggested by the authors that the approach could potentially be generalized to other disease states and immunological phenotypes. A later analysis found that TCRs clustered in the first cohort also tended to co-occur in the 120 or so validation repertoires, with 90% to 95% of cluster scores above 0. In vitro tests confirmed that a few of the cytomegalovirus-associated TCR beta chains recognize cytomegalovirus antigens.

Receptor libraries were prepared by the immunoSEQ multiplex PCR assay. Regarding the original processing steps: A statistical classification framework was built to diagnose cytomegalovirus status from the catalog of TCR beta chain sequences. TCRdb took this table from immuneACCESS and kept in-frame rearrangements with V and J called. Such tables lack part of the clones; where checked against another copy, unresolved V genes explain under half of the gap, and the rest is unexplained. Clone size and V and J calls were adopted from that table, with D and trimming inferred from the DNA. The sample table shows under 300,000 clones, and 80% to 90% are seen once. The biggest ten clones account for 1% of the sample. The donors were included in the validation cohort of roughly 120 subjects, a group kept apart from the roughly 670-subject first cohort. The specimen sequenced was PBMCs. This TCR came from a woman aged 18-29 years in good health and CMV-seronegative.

CDR3 reads: CASSWTPQGNEKLFF. The bases read TGTGCCAGCAGTTGGACCCCTCAGGGGAATGAAAAACTGTTTTTT. The sequence joins TRBV6-6 to TRBJ1-4; the D gene is perhaps TRBD1, on 6 matching bases. A distance of 14 bases separates the germline ends of V and J, which lose 4 bases and 5 bases respectively. The germline V gene (reference sequence) gives CDR1 as MNHNY and CDR2 as SVGAGI. The CDR3 measures 15 amino acids from cysteine to phenylalanine. Of all the DNA, just the CDR3 is kept, 45 bases in frame from base 1.